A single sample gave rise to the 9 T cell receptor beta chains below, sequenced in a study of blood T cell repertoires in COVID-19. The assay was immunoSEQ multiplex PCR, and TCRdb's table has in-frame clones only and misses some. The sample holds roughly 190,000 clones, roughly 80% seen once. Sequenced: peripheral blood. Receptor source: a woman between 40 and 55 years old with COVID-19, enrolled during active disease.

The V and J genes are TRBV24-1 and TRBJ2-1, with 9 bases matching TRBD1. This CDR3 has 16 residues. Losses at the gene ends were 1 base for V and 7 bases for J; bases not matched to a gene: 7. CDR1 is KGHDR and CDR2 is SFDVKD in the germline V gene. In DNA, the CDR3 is TGTGCCACCAGTGATTTATCCGGGACAGGGTTGAATGAGCAGTTCTTC. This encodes CATSDLSGTGLNEQFF.

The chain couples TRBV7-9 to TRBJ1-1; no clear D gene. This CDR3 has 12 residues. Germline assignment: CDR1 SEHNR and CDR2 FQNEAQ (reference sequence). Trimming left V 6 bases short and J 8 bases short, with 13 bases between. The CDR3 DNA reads TGTGCCAGCAGTACCAGCGACCAGGAAGCTTTCTTT. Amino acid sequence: CASSTSDQEAFF.

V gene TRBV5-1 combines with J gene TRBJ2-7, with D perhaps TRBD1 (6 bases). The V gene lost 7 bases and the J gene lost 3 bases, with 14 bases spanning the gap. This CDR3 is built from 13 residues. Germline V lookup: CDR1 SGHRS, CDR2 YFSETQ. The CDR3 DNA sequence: TGCGCCAGCGCACCAACAGGGTTCTACGAGCAGTACTTC. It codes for CASAPTGFYEQYF.

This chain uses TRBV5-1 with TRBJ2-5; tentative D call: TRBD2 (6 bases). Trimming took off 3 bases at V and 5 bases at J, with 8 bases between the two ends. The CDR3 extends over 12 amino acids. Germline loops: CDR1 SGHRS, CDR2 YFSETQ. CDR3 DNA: TGCGCCAGCAGCTGGGCGGGGGAGACCCAGTACTTC. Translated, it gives CASSWAGETQYF.

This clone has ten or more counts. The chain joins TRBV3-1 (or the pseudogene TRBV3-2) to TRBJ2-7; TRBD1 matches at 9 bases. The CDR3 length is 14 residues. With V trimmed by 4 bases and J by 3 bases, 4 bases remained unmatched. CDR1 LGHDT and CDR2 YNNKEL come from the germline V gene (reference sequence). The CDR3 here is CASSLTGGVYEQYF. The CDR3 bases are TGTGCCAGCAGCCTGACAGGGGGTGTCTACGAGCAGTACTTC.

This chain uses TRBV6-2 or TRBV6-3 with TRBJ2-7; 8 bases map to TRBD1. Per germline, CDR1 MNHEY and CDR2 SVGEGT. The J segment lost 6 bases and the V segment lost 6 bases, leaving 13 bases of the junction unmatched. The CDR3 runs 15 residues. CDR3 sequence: CASSSNRDRKAEQYF. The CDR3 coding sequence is TGTGCCAGCAGCTCCAACCGGGACAGGAAGGCCGAGCAGTACTTC.

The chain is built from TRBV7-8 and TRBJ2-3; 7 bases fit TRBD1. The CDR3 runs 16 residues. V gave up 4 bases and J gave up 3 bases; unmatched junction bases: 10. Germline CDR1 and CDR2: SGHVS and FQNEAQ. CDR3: CASSSPQGDETDTQYF. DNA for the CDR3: TGTGCCAGCAGCTCGCCTCAGGGGGATGAAACAGATACGCAGTATTTT. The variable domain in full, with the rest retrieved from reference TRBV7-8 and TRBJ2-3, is GAGVSQSPRYKVAKRGQDVALRCDPISGHVSLFWYQQALGQGPEFLTYFQNEAQLDKSGLPSDRFFAERPEGSVSTLKIQRTQQEDSAVYLCASSSPQGDETDTQYFGPGTRLTVL.

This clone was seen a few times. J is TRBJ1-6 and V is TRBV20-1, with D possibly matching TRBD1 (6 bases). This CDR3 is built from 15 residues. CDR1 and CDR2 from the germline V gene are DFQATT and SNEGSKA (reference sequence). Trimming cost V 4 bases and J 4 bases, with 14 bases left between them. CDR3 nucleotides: TGCAGTGCTACTGAAGGGGGGGGTTATAATTCACCCCTCCACTTT. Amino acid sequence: CSATEGGGYNSPLHF.

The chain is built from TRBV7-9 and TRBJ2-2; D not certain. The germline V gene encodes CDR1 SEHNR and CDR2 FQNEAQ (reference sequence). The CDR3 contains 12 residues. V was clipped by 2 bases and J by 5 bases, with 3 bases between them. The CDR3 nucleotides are TGTGCCAGCAGCTTAACAACCGGGGAGCTGTTTTTT. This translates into CASSLTTGELFF.